This T cell receptor beta chain was identified in a study of CD8 T cells in Susac syndrome. With random hexamers, 0.5 to 1 ug RNA was reverse transcribed. Each CDR3 protein gets one entry after TCRdb re-called the immunoSEQ multiplex PCR reads with MiXCR. Seen here are 150,000 or so distinct CDR3 sequences, 85% to 95% observed once, and the top ten hold roughly 0.15%. Comment on this clonotype: The target antigen is unknown.

Study-wide results and caveats: An acknowledgment was made by the study that its TCR sequencing and HLA analysis involved relatively few individuals. The CD4+ T cell repertoires in Susac syndrome did not show any clonal expansion.

Sequencing of TCR beta was undertaken in CD8+ and CD4+ T cells derived from blood. Negative isolation was used for CD8+ and CD4+ T cells, and FACS enrichment was applied to TEMRA cells. CDR3 length: 16 amino acids. Germline CDR1 is GTSNPN and CDR2 is SVGIG (reference sequence). Trimming at V came to 0 bases and at J to 4 bases, leaving 9 bases not matched to a gene. The sequenced material came from CD4+ T cells from PBMCs. This TCR was recovered from a human donor with Susac syndrome. The chain links TRBV30 to TRBJ1-5; 7 nucleotides match TRBD1. The CDR3 here is CAWSVRSSGGNQPQHF. The CDR3 DNA is TGTGCCTGGAGTGTACGAAGTTCAGGGGGGAATCAGCCCCAGCATTTT.